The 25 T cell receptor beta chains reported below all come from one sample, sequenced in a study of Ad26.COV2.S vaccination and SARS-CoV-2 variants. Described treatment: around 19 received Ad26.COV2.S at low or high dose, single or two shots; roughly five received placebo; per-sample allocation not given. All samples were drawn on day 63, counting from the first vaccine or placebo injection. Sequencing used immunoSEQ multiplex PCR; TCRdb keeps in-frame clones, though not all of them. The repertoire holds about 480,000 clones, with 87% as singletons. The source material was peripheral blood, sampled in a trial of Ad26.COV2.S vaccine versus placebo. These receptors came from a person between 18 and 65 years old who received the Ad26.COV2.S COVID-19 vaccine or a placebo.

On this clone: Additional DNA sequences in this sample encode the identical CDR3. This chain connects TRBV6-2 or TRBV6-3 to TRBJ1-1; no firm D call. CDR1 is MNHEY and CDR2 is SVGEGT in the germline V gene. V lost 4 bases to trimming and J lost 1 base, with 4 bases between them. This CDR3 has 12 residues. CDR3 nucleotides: TGTGCCAGCAGTTTTGGGAACACTGAAGCTTTCTTT. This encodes CASSFGNTEAFF.

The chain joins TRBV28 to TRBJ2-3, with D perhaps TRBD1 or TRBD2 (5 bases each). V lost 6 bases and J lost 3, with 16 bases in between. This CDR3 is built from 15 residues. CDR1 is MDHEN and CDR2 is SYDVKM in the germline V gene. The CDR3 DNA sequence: TGTGCCAGCAGCCCGTCGGGACGAGGAACAGATACGCAGTATTTT. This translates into CASSPSGRGTDTQYF.

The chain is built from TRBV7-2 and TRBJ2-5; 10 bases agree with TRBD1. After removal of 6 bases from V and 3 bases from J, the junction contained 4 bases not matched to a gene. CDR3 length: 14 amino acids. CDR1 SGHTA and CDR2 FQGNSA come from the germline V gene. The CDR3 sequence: CASREGTGEETQYF. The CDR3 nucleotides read TGTGCCAGCAGGGAGGGGACAGGGGAAGAGACCCAGTACTTC.

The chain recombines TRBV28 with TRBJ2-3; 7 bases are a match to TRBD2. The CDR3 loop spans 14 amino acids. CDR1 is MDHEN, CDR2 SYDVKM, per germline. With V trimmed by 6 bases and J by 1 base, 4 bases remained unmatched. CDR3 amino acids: CASRNAGGTDTQYF. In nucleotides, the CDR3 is TGTGCCAGCAGAAACGCGGGGGGCACAGATACGCAGTATTTT.

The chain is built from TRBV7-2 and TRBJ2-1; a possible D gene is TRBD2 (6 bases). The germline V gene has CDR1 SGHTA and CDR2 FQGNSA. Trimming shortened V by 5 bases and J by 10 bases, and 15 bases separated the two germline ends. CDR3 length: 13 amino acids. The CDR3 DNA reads TGTGCCAGCAGCCCCCCCCGGGCGGGAGAGCAGTTCTTC. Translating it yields CASSPPRAGEQFF.

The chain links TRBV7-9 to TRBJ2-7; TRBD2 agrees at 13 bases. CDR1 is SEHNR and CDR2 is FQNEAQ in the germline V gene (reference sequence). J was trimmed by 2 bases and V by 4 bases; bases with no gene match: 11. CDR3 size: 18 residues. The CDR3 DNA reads TGTGCCAGCAGCTCGCAGATCGGTGGACTAGCGGGAGCCTACGAGCAGTACTTC. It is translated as CASSSQIGGLAGAYEQYF.

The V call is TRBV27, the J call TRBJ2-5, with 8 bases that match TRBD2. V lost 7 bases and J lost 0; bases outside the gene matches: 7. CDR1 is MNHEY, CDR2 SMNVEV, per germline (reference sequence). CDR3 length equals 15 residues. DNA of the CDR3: TGTGCCAGCAAAAGCGGGAGAACCTACCAAGAGACCCAGTACTTC. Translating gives CASKSGRTYQETQYF.

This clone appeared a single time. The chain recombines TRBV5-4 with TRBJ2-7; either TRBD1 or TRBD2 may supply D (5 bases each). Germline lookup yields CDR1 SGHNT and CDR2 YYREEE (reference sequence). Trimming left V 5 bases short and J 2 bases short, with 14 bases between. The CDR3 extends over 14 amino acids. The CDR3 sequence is CASRQDWGTYEQYF. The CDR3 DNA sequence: TGTGCCAGCAGACAAGACTGGGGGACCTACGAGCAGTACTTC.

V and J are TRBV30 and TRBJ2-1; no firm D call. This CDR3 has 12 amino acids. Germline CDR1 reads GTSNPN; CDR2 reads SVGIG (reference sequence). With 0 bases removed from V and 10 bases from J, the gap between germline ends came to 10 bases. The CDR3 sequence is CAWSVLVGEQFF. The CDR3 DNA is TGTGCCTGGAGTGTACTTGTGGGGGAGCAGTTCTTC.

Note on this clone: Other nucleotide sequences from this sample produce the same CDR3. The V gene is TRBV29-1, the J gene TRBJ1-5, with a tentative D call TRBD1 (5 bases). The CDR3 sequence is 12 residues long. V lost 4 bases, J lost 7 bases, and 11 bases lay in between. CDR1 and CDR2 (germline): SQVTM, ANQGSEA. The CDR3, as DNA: TGCAGCGTTGGAGGGGCTGGGCAGCCCCAGCATTTT. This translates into CSVGGAGQPQHF.

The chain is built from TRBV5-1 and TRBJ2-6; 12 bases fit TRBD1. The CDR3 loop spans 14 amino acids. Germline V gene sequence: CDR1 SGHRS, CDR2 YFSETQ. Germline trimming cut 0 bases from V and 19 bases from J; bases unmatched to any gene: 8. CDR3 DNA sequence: TGCGCCAGCAGCTTGGGTACGGGACAGGGGGCCTCTACTTTC. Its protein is CASSLGTGQGASTF.

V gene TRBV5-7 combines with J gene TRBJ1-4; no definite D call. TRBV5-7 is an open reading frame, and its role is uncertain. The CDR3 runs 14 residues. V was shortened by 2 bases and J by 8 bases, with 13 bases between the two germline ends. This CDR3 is CASSFGRSDEKLFF. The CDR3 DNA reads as TGTGCCAGCAGCTTCGGGAGGTCGGACGAAAAACTGTTTTTT.

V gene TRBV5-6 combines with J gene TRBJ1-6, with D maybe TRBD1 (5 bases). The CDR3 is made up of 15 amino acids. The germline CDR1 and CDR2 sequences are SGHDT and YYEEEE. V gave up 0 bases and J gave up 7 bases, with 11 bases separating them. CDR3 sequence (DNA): TGTGCCAGCAGCTTGGCAGTCCGGGGGAATTCACCCCTCCACTTT. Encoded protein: CASSLAVRGNSPLHF.

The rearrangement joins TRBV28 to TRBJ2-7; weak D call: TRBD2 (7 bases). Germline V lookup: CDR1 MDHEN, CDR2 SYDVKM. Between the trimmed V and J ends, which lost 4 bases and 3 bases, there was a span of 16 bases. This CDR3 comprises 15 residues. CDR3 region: CASSSPGGGGYEQYF. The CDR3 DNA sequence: TGTGCCAGCAGTTCTCCTGGGGGAGGGGGCTACGAGCAGTACTTC.

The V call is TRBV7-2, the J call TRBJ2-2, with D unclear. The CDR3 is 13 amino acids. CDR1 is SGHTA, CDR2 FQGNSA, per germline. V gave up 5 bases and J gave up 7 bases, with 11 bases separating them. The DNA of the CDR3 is TGTGCCAGCAGCCGTCACCCCGGCGGGGAGCTGTTTTTT. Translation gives CASSRHPGGELFF.

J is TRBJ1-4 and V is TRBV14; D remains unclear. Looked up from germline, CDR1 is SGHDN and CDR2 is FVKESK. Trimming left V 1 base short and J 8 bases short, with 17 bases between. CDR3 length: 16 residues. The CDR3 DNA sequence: TGTGCCAGCAGCCAAGTCTCCTCCCCGATGGGGGAAAAACTGTTTTTT. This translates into CASSQVSSPMGEKLFF.

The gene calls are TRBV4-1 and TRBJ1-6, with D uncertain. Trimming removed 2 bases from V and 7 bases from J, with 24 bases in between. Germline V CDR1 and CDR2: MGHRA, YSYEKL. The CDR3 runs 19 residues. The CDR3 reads CASSQWSDSPNLPNSPLHF. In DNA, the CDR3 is TGCGCCAGCAGCCAATGGTCCGACTCTCCAAACCTCCCAAATTCACCCCTCCACTTT.

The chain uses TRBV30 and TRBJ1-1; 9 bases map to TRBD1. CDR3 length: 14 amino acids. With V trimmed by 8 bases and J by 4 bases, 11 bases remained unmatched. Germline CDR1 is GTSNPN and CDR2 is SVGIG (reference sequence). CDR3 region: CALQTGGKGTEAFF. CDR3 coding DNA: TGTGCCCTCCAAACAGGGGGCAAGGGCACTGAAGCTTTCTTT.

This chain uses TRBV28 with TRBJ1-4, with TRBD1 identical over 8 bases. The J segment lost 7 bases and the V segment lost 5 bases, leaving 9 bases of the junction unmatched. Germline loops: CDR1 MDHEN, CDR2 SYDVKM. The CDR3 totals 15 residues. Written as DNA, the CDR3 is TGTGCCAGCAGTAGGATCGACAGGGGAGGTGAAAAACTGTTTTTT. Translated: CASSRIDRGGEKLFF.

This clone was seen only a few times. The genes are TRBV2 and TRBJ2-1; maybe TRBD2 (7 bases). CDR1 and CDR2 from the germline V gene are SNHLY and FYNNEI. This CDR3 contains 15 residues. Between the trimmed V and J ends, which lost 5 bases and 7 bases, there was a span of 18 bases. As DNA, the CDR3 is TGTGCCAGCAGTCCCGGGGGGCTAGTGACAAATGAGCAGTTCTTC. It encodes CASSPGGLVTNEQFF. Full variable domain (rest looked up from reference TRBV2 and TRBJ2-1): EPEVTQTPSHQVTQMGQEVILRCVPISNHLYFYWYRQILGQKVEFLVSFYNNEISEKSEIFDDQFSVERPDGSNFTLKIRSTKLEDSAMYFCASSPGGLVTNEQFFGPGTRLTVL.

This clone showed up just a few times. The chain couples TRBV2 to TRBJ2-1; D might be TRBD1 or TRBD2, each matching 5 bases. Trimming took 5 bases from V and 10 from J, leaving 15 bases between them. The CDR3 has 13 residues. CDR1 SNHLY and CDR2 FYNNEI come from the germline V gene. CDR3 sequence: CASSRDRREEQFF. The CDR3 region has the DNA TGTGCCAGCAGTCGGGACCGCAGGGAGGAGCAGTTCTTC.

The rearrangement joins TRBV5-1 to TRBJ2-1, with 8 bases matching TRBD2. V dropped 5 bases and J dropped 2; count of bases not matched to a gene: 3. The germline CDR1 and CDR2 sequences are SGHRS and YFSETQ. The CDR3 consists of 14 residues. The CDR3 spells CASRLTSAYNEQFF. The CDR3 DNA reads TGCGCCAGCAGATTGACTAGCGCCTACAATGAGCAGTTCTTC.

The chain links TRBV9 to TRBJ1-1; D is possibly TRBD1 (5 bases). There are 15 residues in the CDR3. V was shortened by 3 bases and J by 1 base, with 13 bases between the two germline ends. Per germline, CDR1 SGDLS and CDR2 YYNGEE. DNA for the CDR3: TGTGCCAGCAGCGAGGGGCCAGGACCGAACACTGAAGCTTTCTTT. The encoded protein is CASSEGPGPNTEAFF.

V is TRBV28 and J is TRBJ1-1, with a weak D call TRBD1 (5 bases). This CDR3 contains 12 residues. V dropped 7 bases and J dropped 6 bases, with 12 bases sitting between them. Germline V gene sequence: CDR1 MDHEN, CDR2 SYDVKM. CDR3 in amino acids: CASNTGTSEAFF. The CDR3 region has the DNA TGTGCCAGCAATACCGGGACGTCTGAAGCTTTCTTT. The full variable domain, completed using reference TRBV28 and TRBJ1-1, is DVKVTQSSRYLVKRTGEKVFLECVQDMDHENMFWYRQDPGLGLRLIYFSYDVKMKEKGDIPEGYSVSREKKERFSLILESASTNQTSMYLCASNTGTSEAFFGQGTRLTVV.

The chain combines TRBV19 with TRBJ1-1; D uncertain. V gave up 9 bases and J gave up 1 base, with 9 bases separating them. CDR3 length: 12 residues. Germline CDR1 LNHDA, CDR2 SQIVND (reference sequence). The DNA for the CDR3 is TGTGCCAGCCACGGACGGAACACTGAAGCTTTCTTT. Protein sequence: CASHGRNTEAFF.